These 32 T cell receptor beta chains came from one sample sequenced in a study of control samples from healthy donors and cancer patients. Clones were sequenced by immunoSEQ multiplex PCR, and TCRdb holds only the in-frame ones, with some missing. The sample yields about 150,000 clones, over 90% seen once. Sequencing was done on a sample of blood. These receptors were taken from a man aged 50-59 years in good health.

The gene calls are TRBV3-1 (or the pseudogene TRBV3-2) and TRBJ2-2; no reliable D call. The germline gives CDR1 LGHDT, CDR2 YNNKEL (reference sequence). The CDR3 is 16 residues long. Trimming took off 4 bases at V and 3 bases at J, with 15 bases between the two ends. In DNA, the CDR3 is TGTGCCAGCAGCCGACCCGGGTTAATGGACACCGGGGAGCTGTTTTTT. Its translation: CASSRPGLMDTGELFF.

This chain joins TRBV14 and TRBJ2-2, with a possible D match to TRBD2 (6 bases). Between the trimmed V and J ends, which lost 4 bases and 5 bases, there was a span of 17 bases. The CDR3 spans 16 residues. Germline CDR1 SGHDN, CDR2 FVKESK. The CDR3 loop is CASSRGPGLQTGELFF. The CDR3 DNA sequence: TGTGCCAGCAGCCGGGGACCGGGACTTCAAACCGGGGAGCTGTTTTTT.

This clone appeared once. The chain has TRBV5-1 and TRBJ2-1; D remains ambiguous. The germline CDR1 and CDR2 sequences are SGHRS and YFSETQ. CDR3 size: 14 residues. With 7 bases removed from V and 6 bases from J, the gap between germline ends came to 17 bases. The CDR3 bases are TGCGCCAGCGGCGGTGCGAGTACCCCCAATGAGCAGTTCTTC. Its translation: CASGGASTPNEQFF.

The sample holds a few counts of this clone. Here the CDR3 reads CASSESLGPPNGYTF. The CDR3 DNA sequence: TGCGCCAGCAGTGAGTCACTGGGCCCGCCTAACGGCTACACCTTC. The V and J genes are TRBV10-1 and TRBJ1-2, with unresolved D. Germline V gene data show CDR1 as WNHNN and CDR2 as SYGVQD (reference sequence). Trimming stripped 0 bases from V and 8 bases from J, with 16 bases between. This CDR3 has 15 residues.

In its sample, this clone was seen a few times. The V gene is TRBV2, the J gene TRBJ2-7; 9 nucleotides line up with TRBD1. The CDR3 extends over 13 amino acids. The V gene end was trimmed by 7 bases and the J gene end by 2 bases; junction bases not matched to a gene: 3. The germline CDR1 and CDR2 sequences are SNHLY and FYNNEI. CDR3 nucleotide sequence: TGTGCCAGCACCTACAGGGGGCCCTACGAGCAGTACTTC. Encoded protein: CASTYRGPYEQYF. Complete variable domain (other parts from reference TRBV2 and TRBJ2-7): EPEVTQTPSHQVTQMGQEVILRCVPISNHLYFYWYRQILGQKVEFLVSFYNNEISEKSEIFDDQFSVERPDGSNFTLKIRSTKLEDSAMYFCASTYRGPYEQYFGPGTRLTVT.

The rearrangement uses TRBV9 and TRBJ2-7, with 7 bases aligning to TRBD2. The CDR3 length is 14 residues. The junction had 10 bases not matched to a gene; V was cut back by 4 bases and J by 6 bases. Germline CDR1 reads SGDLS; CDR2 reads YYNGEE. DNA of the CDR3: TGTGCCAGCAGCCCCCGGGGGAGGGACTCCGAGCAGTACTTC. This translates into CASSPRGRDSEQYF.

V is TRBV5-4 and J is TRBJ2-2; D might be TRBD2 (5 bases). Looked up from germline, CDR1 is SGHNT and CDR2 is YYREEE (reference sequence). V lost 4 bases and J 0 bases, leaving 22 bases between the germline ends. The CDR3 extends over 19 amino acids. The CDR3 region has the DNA TGTGCCAGCAGCATCCTCTATATCTCGAGCGGTTCGAACACCGGGGAGCTGTTTTTT. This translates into CASSILYISSGSNTGELFF.

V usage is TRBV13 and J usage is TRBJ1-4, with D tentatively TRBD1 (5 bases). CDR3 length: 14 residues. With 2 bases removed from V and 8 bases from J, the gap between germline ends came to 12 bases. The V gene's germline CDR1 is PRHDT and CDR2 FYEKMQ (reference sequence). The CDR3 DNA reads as TGTGCCAGCAGCTTATTAGGGGCGGGGGAAAAACTGTTTTTT. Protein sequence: CASSLLGAGEKLFF.

The CDR3 protein is CASSPSGTEAFF. CDR3 in DNA: TGTGCCAGCTCACCTAGTGGGACTGAAGCTTTCTTT. V gene TRBV18 combines with J gene TRBJ1-1; no definite D call. Germline V gives CDR1 KGHSH, CDR2 LQKENI. The V gene lost 3 bases and the J gene lost 5 bases, with 7 bases spanning the gap. The CDR3 loop spans 12 amino acids.

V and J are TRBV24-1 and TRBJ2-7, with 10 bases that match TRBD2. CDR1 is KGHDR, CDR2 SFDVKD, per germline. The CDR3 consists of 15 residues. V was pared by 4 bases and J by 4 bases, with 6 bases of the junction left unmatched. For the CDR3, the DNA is TGTGCCACCAGTGACAGGACTAGCGGTCCGTACGAGCAGTACTTC. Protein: CATSDRTSGPYEQYF.

This chain's CDR3 is CAWSPGTGAPAQHF. CDR3 nucleotides: TGTGCCTGGAGTCCCGGGACAGGGGCCCCGGCCCAGCATTTT. The rearrangement links TRBV30 to TRBJ1-5; 10 bases align to TRBD1. V trimming: 2 bases; J trimming: 11 bases; junction bases outside the gene matches: 9. The CDR3 length is 14 residues. The germline CDR1 and CDR2 sequences are GTSNPN and SVGIG (reference sequence).

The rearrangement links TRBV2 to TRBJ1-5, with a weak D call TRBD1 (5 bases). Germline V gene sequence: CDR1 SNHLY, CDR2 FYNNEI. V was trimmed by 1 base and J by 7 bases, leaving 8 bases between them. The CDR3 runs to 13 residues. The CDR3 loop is CASSEEDKQPQHF. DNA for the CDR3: TGTGCCAGCAGTGAAGAGGACAAGCAGCCCCAGCATTTT.

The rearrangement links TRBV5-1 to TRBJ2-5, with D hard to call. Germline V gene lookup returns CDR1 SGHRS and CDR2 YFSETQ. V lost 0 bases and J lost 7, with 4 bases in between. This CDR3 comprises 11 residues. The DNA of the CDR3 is TGCGCCAGCAGCTTGGGTAGGACCCAGTACTTC. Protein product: CASSLGRTQYF.

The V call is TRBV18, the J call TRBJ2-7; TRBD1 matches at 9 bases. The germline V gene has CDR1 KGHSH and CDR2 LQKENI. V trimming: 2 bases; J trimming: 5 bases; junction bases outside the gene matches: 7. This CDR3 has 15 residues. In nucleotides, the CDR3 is TGTGCCAGCTCACCATACGGGACAGGGTCCCACGAGCAGTACTTC. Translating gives CASSPYGTGSHEQYF.

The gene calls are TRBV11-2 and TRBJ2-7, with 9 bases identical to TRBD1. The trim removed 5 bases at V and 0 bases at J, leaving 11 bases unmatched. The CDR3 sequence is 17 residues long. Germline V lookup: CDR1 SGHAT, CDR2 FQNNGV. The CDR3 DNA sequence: TGTGCCAGCAGCCGGGACAGGGATTCCGTTAGCTCCTACGAGCAGTACTTC. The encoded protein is CASSRDRDSVSSYEQYF.

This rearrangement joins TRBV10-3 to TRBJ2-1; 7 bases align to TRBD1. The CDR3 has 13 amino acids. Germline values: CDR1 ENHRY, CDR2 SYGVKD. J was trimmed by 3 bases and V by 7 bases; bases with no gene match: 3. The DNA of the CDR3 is TGTGCCATCAAGGGGACAGACTACAATGAGCAGTTCTTC. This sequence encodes CAIKGTDYNEQFF.

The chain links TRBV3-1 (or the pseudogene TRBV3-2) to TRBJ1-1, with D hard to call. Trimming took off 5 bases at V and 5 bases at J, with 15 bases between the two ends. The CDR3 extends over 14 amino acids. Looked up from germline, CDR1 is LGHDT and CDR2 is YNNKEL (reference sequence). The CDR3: CASSVTPIGTEAFF. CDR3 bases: TGTGCCAGCAGCGTAACACCCATAGGAACTGAAGCTTTCTTT.

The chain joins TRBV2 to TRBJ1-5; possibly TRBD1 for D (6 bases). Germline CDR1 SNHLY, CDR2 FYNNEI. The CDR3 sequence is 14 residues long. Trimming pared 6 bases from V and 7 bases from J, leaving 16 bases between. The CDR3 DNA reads TGTGCCAGCAGCCCTACGGGGGGGGCACAGCCCCAGCATTTT. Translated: CASSPTGGAQPQHF.

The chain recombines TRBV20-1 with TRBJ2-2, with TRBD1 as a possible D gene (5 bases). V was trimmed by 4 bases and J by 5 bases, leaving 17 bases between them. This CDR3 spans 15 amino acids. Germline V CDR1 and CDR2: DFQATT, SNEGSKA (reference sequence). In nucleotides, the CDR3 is TGCAGTGCTATTGAAGGGGCTCGGTTGACCGGGGAGCTGTTTTTT. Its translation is CSAIEGARLTGELFF.

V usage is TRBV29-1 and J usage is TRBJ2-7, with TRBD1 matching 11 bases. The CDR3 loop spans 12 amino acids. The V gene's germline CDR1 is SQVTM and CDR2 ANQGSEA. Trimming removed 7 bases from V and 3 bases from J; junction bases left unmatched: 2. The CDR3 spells CSAGTGGYEQYF. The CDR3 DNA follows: TGCAGCGCTGGGACAGGGGGCTACGAGCAGTACTTC.

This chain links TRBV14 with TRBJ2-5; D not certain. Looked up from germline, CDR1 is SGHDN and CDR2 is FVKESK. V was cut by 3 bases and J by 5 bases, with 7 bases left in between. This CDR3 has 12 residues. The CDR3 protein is CASSQRMETQYF. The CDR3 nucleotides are TGTGCCAGCAGCCAGCGGATGGAGACCCAGTACTTC. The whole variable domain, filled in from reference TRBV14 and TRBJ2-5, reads EAGVTQFPSHSVIEKGQTVTLRCDPISGHDNLYWYRRVMGKEIKFLLHFVKESKQDESGMPNNRFLAERTGGTYSTLKVQPAELEDSGVYFCASSQRMETQYFGPGTRLLVL.

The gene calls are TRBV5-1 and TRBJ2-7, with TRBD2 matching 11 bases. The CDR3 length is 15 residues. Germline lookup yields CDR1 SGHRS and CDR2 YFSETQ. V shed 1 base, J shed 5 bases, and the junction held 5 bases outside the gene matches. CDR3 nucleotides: TGCGCCAGCAGCTTGATAGCGGGAGGGCAAAACGAGCAGTACTTC. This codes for CASSLIAGGQNEQYF.

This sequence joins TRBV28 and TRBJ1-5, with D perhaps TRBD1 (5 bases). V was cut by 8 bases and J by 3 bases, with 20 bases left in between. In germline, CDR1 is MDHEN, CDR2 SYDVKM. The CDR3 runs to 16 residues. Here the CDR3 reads CASLVRGRGSNQPQHF. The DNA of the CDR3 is TGTGCCAGCCTGGTCCGGGGACGGGGATCCAATCAGCCCCAGCATTTT.

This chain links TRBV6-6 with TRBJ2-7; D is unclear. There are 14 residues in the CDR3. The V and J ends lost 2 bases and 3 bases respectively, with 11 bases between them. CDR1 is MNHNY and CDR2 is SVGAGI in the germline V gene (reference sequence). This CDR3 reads CASSYGRSRYEQYF. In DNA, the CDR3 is TGTGCCAGCAGTTACGGCCGGTCCCGCTACGAGCAGTACTTC.

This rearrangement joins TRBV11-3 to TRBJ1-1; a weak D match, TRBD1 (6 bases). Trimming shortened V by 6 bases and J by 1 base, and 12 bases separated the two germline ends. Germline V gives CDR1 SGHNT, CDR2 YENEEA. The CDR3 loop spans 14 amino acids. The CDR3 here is CASSQDRWNTEAFF. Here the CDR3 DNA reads TGTGCCAGCAGTCAAGACAGGTGGAACACTGAAGCTTTCTTT.

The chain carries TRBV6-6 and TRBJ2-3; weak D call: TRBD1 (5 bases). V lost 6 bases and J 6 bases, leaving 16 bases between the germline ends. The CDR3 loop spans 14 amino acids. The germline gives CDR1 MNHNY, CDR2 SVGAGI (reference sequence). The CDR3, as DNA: TGTGCCAGCAGCCCACCGGGTGGGGCGGATACGCAGTATTTT. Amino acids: CASSPPGGADTQYF.

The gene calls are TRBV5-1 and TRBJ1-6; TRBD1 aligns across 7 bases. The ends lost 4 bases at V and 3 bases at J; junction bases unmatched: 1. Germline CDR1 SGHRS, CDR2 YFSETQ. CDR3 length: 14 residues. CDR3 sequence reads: CASSRDSYNSPLHF. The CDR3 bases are TGCGCCAGCAGCCGGGACAGCTATAATTCACCCCTCCACTTT.

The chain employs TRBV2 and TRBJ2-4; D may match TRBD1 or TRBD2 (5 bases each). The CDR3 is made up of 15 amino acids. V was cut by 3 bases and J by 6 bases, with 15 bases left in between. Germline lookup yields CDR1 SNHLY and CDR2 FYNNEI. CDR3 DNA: TGTGCCAGCAGTGAGGGGGTAGGAGACGGAAACATTCAGTACTTC. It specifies CASSEGVGDGNIQYF.

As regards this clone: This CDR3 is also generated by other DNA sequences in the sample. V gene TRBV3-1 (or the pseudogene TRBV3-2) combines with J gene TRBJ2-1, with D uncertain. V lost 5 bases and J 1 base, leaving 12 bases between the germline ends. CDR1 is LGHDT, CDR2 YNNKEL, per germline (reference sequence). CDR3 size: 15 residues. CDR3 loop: CASSDPLRSYNEQFF. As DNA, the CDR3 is TGTGCCAGCAGCGACCCCCTAAGGTCCTACAATGAGCAGTTCTTC.

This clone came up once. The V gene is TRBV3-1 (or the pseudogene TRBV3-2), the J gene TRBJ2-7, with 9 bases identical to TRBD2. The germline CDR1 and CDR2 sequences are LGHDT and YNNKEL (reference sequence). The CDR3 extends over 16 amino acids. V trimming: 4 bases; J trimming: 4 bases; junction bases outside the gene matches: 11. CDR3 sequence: CASSPTLSGRRYEQYF. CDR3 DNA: TGTGCCAGCAGCCCTACCTTGAGCGGGAGGAGGTACGAGCAGTACTTC.

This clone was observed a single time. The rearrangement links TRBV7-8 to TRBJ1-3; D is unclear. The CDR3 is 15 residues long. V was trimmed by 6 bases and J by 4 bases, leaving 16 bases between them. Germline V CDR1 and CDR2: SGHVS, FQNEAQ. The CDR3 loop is CASRPYSGAGNTIYF. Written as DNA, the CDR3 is TGTGCCAGCAGGCCTTACTCGGGAGCCGGAAACACCATATATTTT.

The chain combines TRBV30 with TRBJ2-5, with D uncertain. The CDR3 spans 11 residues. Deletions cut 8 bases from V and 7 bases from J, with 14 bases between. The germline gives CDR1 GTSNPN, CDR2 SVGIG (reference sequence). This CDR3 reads CAGWNLGTQYF. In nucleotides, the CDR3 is TGTGCCGGGTGGAACCTGGGGACCCAGTACTTC. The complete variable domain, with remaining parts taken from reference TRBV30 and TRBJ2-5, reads SQTIHQWPATLVQPVGSPLSLECTVEGTSNPNLYWYRQAAGRGLQLLFYSVGIGQISSEVPQNLSASRPQDRQFILSSKKLLLSDSGFYLCAGWNLGTQYFGPGTRLLVL.